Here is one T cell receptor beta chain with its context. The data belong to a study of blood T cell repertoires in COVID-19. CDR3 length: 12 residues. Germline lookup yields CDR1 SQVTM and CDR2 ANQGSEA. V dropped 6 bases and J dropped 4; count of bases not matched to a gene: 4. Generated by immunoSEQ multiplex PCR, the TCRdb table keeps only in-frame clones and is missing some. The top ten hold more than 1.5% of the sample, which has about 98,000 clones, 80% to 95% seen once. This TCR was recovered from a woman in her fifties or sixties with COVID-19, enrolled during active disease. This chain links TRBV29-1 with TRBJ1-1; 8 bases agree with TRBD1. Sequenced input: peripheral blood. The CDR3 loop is CSVRQGSTEAFF. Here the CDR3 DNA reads TGCAGCGTGCGACAGGGGAGCACTGAAGCTTTCTTT.